The sequence of this T cell receptor (beta chain) was determined in a study of siplizumab effects on memory and regulatory T cells. Findings and caveats of the study: A minor fraction of alloreactive clones, and no more, mapped to unstimulated subsets.

There are a few counts of this clone. Its matching antigen is unknown. The table came from immunoSEQ multiplex PCR; TCRdb's copy has only in-frame clones and leaves some out. The data hold 6,000 to 6,500 clones, with roughly 64% observed a single time. Germline V gene sequence: CDR1 SGHDT, CDR2 YYEEEE. The CDR3 runs to 15 residues. Trimming left V 0 bases short and J 1 base short, with 7 bases between. The chain links TRBV5-6 to TRBJ2-2; D ambiguous. Material for sequencing was effector memory CD8+ T cells sorted from blood. Subset described: unstimulated CD8+ effector memory T cells. This clonotype was sampled from a human donor in good health. The DNA for the CDR3 is TGTGCCAGCAGCTTGGTGGGGAAGAACACCGGGGAGCTGTTTTTT. Its protein product is CASSLVGKNTGELFF.